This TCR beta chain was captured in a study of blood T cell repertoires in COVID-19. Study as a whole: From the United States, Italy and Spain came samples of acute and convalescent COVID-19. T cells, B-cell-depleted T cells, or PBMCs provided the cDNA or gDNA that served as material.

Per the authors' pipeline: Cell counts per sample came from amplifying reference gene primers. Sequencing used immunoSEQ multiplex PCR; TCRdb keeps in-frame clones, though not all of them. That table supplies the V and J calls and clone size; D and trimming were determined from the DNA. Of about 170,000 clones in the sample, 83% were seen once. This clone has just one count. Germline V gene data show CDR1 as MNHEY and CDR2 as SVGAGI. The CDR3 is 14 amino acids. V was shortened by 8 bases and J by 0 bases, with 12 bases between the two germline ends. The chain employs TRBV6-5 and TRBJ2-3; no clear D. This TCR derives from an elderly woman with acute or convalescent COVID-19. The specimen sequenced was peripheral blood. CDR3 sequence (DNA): TGTGCCAGCGGGCCGCTTTCTAGCACAGATACGCAGTATTTT. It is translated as CASGPLSSTDTQYF.